This record looks at one T cell receptor beta chain sequence and its context. This clonotype was observed at least ten times. What this receptor recognizes is not known. Base-call qualities are not available, and no considerably larger clone is one nucleotide away. Measured from the cysteine to the phenylalanine, the CDR3 is 15 residues long. The retained sequence is limited to the CDR3, 45 bases, with the frame set at the first base. V trim: 2 bases; J trim: 7 bases; unmatched bases: 9. The germline V gene sets CDR1 to SGHRS and CDR2 to YFSETQ. The data derive from a study of T-cell reconstitution after alpha-beta-depleted transplantation in children (dated by TCRdb to about 2016). Turning to the overall study: The study quantitatively tracked T-cell immune reconstitution after TCRalphabeta/CD19-depleted allogeneic hematopoietic cell transplantation in children using TCR repertoire profiling. Summary of the overall study and its limitations: Apparently early alphabetaT-cell count recovery about two months after transplant reportedly relied on only several hundred rapidly expanded clones derived from non-depleted graft cells. The high TCRbeta diversity at day 60 in some patients was ascribed to recipient T cells and intrathymic progenitors that had survived conditioning. Hyperexpanded clone frequencies declined over subsequent months; after one year, T-cell counts and TCRbeta diversity were mostly attributed to newly produced T cells.

Library preparation was by PCR. Sequencing was performed on an Illumina HiSeq 2500. Molecular barcoding was employed in the preparation of TCR libraries, with unique molecular identifiers being used to normalize TCRbeta repertoire quantification. The public reads were run again by TCRdb, first through fastp at Q25 and then through MiXCR, and only productive beta chains were kept. Rows matching on CDR3 protein sequence are summarized as one entry with the most common DNA and genes. Within this sample are 750,000 to 950,000 distinct CDR3 sequences, with about 16% of them counted one time only. 5% of the sample rests with the top ten. The treatment or condition label, as the study defines it: allogeneic hematopoietic cell transplantation with graft depleted of TCRalphabeta T cells and CD19 B cells. The children who served as transplant recipients had been given grafts of TCRalphabeta/CD19-depleted allogeneic hematopoietic cells.

The chain links TRBV5-1 with TRBJ2-1, and 7 junctional nucleotides match TRBD1. The sample was PBMCs, mostly from graft donor cells, taken 360 days after TCRalphabeta/CD19-depleted stem cell transplant. The source is a male patient younger than 18 who had a stem cell transplant for acute lymphoblastic leukemia, so the T cells may come from the graft donor. Here is the DNA: TGCGCCAGCAGCTTCCGGCAGGGGGAAGAAAATGAGCAGTTCTTC. Its translation is CASSFRQGEENEQFF.